The 32 T cell receptor beta chains listed next were all sequenced from one sample in a study of PD-L1 blockade in urothelial cancer. Measured with immunoSEQ multiplex PCR; TCRdb has only the in-frame clones, and not every one. The sample contains around 40,000 clones, about 89% of which appear only once. Specimen: PBMCs, collected around atezolizumab (anti-PD-L1) treatment. These receptors were taken from a man aged 55 to 70 with urothelial cancer.

The chain links TRBV11-3 to TRBJ2-3; 12 bases are shared with TRBD1. The CDR3 consists of 17 residues. Germline-derived CDR1 and CDR2 are SGHNT and YENEEA. With V trimmed by 4 bases and J by 5 bases, 10 bases remained unmatched. CDR3 region: CASSYFLGQGAGDTQYF. For the CDR3, the DNA is TGTGCCAGCAGCTACTTCCTGGGACAGGGGGCTGGAGATACGCAGTATTTT.

The chain uses TRBV7-2 and TRBJ1-2; D gene uncertain. V dropped 3 bases and J dropped 3 bases, with 8 bases sitting between them. Germline assignment: CDR1 SGHTA and CDR2 FQGNSA. This CDR3 region has 13 residues. CDR3: CASSFGLDYGYTF. The CDR3 nucleotides read TGTGCCAGCAGCTTCGGACTTGACTATGGCTACACCTTC.

The J gene is TRBJ1-6, the V gene TRBV5-4; TRBD1 agrees at 7 bases. After removal of 5 bases from V and 9 bases from J, the junction contained 5 bases not matched to a gene. CDR1 SGHNT and CDR2 YYREEE come from the germline V gene (reference sequence). The CDR3 is 13 residues long. The CDR3 sequence is CASRSQGGSPLHF. The DNA of the CDR3 is TGTGCCAGCAGGTCGCAGGGGGGTTCACCCCTCCACTTT.

The J gene is TRBJ1-5, the V gene TRBV5-5, with 9 bases identical to TRBD1. V shed 1 base, J shed 2 bases, and the junction held 1 base outside the gene matches. Germline CDR1 SGHKS, CDR2 YYEKEE (reference sequence). This CDR3 has 15 amino acids. The CDR3 protein is CASSLTGGGNQPQHF. The CDR3 DNA reads TGTGCCAGCAGCTTGACAGGGGGCGGCAATCAGCCCCAGCATTTT.

The rearrangement links TRBV7-8 to TRBJ1-1; D not certain. Germline-derived CDR1 and CDR2 are SGHVS and FQNEAQ. V shed 0 bases and J shed 1 base, with 9 bases lying between them. The CDR3 extends over 15 amino acids. Here the CDR3 reads CASSLAATENTEAFF. CDR3 nucleotide sequence: TGTGCCAGCAGCTTAGCGGCGACTGAGAACACTGAAGCTTTCTTT.

The chain recombines TRBV7-2 with TRBJ2-7; 9 bases align to TRBD2. The CDR3 consists of 16 residues. Germline lookup yields CDR1 SGHTA and CDR2 FQGNSA. V gave up 1 base and J gave up 0 bases; unmatched junction bases: 4. The CDR3 DNA follows: TGTGCCAGCAGCTTAGTAGCGGGGGCGATCTCCTACGAGCAGTACTTC. This encodes CASSLVAGAISYEQYF.

This chain links TRBV5-4 with TRBJ2-7; perhaps TRBD2 as D (7 bases). The CDR3 consists of 18 residues. Germline V CDR1 and CDR2: SGHNT, YYREEE (reference sequence). V was trimmed by 6 bases and J by 7 bases, leaving 32 bases between them. Written as DNA, the CDR3 is TGTGCCAGCACCACCGGAAACCCAAGGGCGGGGGCTGCGCGGGAGCAGTACTTC. Its translation is CASTTGNPRAGAAREQYF.

The chain joins TRBV9 to TRBJ1-4; 9 nucleotides match TRBD1. With 1 base clipped from V and 8 bases from J, the junction kept 6 bases outside the gene matches. The CDR3 has 15 amino acids. Germline lookup yields CDR1 SGDLS and CDR2 YYNGEE. CDR3 DNA: TGTGCCAGCAGCGTAACCGGGACAGGGTACGAAAAACTGTTTTTT. Its protein product is CASSVTGTGYEKLFF.

The chain has TRBV4-2 and TRBJ2-2; TRBD1 is a possible D gene (7 bases). Deletions cut 2 bases from V and 1 base from J, with 14 bases between. The CDR3 extends over 17 amino acids. In germline, CDR1 is LGHNA, CDR2 YNFKEQ. The CDR3: CASSQRGDRLNTGELFF. The DNA of the CDR3 is TGTGCCAGCAGCCAAAGGGGGGACAGATTGAACACCGGGGAGCTGTTTTTT.

The chain couples TRBV2 to TRBJ2-5, with 10 bases matching TRBD2. The CDR3 covers 16 residues. From germline, CDR1 is SNHLY and CDR2 FYNNEI. V lost 3 bases and J lost 3; bases outside the gene matches: 7. This CDR3 is CASSEGWTSGKETQYF. The CDR3 nucleotides are TGTGCCAGCAGTGAGGGTTGGACTAGCGGCAAAGAGACCCAGTACTTC.

CDR3 sequence reads: CASSPGTGAGEQYF. CDR3 DNA: TGTGCCAGCAGCCCCGGGACAGGGGCGGGCGAGCAGTACTTC. The chain is built from TRBV4-2 and TRBJ2-5; TRBD1 matches 10 bases. The DNA end is a closer match to TRBJ2-7, so the J assignment may be wrong. The CDR3 has 14 amino acids. Germline-derived CDR1 and CDR2 are LGHNA and YNFKEQ.

The J gene is TRBJ2-3, the V gene TRBV5-4, with 8 bases lining up with TRBD2. Per germline, CDR1 SGHNT and CDR2 YYREEE (reference sequence). This CDR3 contains 15 residues. V dropped 5 bases and J dropped 2; count of bases not matched to a gene: 7. This chain's CDR3 is CASSLTSVTTDTQYF. CDR3 coding DNA: TGTGCCAGCAGTCTGACTAGCGTTACCACAGATACGCAGTATTTT.

V is TRBV30 and J is TRBJ2-7, with 12 bases identical to TRBD1. With 5 bases clipped from V and 3 bases from J, the junction kept 14 bases outside the gene matches. This CDR3 region has 17 residues. Germline V lookup: CDR1 GTSNPN, CDR2 SVGIG (reference sequence). The CDR3 loop is CAWSGTGGVGPHYEQYF. In nucleotides, the CDR3 is TGTGCCTGGTCCGGGACAGGGGGCGTCGGCCCCCACTACGAGCAGTACTTC.

The sample holds one count of this clone. The J gene is TRBJ1-2, the V gene TRBV2, with TRBD1 identical over 11 bases. CDR3 length equals 15 residues. V lost 4 bases and J lost 2; bases outside the gene matches: 3. Germline V gene lookup returns CDR1 SNHLY and CDR2 FYNNEI. The CDR3 bases are TGTGCCAGCAGTGGAGGACAGGGGGCAAACTATGGCTACACCTTC. Amino acids: CASSGGQGANYGYTF.

The chain carries TRBV28 and TRBJ2-5, with 9 bases that match TRBD2. V lost 4 bases, J lost 5 bases, and 5 bases stayed unmatched. The CDR3 is 14 amino acids. The V gene's germline CDR1 is MDHEN and CDR2 SYDVKM. DNA for the CDR3: TGTGCCAGCAGTTCAATAGCGGGGGTGGAGACCCAGTACTTC. Translation: CASSSIAGVETQYF.

The rearrangement joins TRBV28 to TRBJ1-1; D is undetermined. The germline gives CDR1 MDHEN, CDR2 SYDVKM. Deletions cut 2 bases from V and 0 bases from J, with 7 bases between. The CDR3 runs 14 residues. In DNA form, the CDR3 reads TGTGCCAGCAGTTTAGTAGTTATGAACACTGAAGCTTTCTTT. Protein product: CASSLVVMNTEAFF.

The genes are TRBV7-3 and TRBJ2-2; the D gene is possibly TRBD1 (5 bases). V lost 2 bases, J lost 6 bases, and 13 bases lay in between. Per germline, CDR1 SGHTA and CDR2 FQGTGA. The CDR3 covers 15 residues. The CDR3 nucleotides read TGTGCCAGCAGCTTATTGCAGGGTATCCCCGGGGAGCTGTTTTTT. It specifies CASSLLQGIPGELFF.

This rearrangement joins TRBV20-1 to TRBJ1-2, with D possibly matching TRBD1 (6 bases). The CDR3 consists of 11 residues. Germline values: CDR1 DFQATT, CDR2 SNEGSKA (reference sequence). Trimming cost V 6 bases and J 5 bases, with 10 bases left between them. The CDR3 region is CSAGTGYGYTF. Here the CDR3 DNA reads TGCAGTGCCGGAACAGGGTATGGCTACACCTTC.

The chain couples TRBV5-1 to TRBJ1-3; D is possibly TRBD1 (6 bases). V gave up 1 base and J gave up 2 bases, with 13 bases separating them. CDR1 and CDR2 from the germline V gene are SGHRS and YFSETQ. The CDR3 has 16 residues. CDR3 coding DNA: TGCGCCAGCAGCTTGACCCGGGGGGCCCCTGGAAACACCATATATTTT. It yields the protein CASSLTRGAPGNTIYF.

This rearrangement joins TRBV7-2 to TRBJ1-2; D perhaps matches TRBD1 (6 bases). Germline values: CDR1 SGHTA, CDR2 FQGNSA. The CDR3 has 15 residues. Between the trimmed V and J ends, which lost 5 bases and 7 bases, there was a span of 20 bases. The CDR3 DNA follows: TGTGCCAGCAGCCCGCGACAGGATGTTCAACGTGGCTACACCTTC. This gives the protein CASSPRQDVQRGYTF.

CDR3 in DNA: TGCGCCAGCAGCGTGGACACGTTCTCCTACAATGAGCAGTTCTTC. This gives the protein CASSVDTFSYNEQFF. The J gene is TRBJ2-1, the V gene TRBV5-1; TRBD1 is a possible D gene (5 bases). V was cut by 4 bases and J by 0 bases, with 11 bases left in between. The CDR3 contains 15 residues. Germline V gene lookup returns CDR1 SGHRS and CDR2 YFSETQ.

The genes are TRBV5-6 and TRBJ2-5; TRBD2 might be the D (5 bases). The germline V gene has CDR1 SGHDT and CDR2 YYEEEE. Trimming cost V 1 base and J 5 bases, with 12 bases left between them. The CDR3 length is 14 residues. The CDR3 DNA reads as TGTGCCAGCAGCTTGATGTTACTAGATGAGACCCAGTACTTC. Translated, it gives CASSLMLLDETQYF.

The V and J genes are TRBV5-1 and TRBJ2-1, with TRBD2 identical over 13 bases. This CDR3 has 17 residues. Germline CDR1 is SGHRS and CDR2 is YFSETQ. Trimming cost V 3 bases and J 4 bases; bases outside gene matches: 7. The CDR3 DNA is TGCGCCAGCAGCTCCACTAGCGGGAGGGCCATGTACAATGAGCAGTTCTTC. Translation gives CASSSTSGRAMYNEQFF. Combining the CDR3 with reference TRBV5-1 and TRBJ2-1 gives the whole variable domain KAGVTQTPRYLIKTRGQQVTLSCSPISGHRSVSWYQQTPGQGLQFLFEYFSETQRNKGNFPGRFSGRQFSNSRSEMNVSTLELGDSALYLCASSSTSGRAMYNEQFFGPGTRLTVL.

The chain links TRBV28 to TRBJ2-3, with D tentatively TRBD2 (6 bases). The CDR3 consists of 18 residues. Looked up from germline, CDR1 is MDHEN and CDR2 is SYDVKM. Between the trimmed V and J ends, which lost 5 bases and 0 bases, there was a span of 21 bases. The CDR3 DNA reads as TGTGCCAGCAGTACCCCCCAGACTAGTATGGTCAGCACAGATACGCAGTATTTT. Protein sequence: CASSTPQTSMVSTDTQYF.

This chain connects TRBV5-6 to TRBJ2-5; 10 bases fit TRBD2. V shed 5 bases, J shed 1 base, and the junction held 8 bases outside the gene matches. CDR3 length equals 16 residues. CDR1 is SGHDT, CDR2 YYEEEE, per germline. This CDR3 reads CASRPLAGAPQETQYF. The CDR3 DNA is TGTGCCAGCAGGCCTCTAGCGGGAGCGCCCCAAGAGACCCAGTACTTC.

The J gene is TRBJ2-3, the V gene TRBV29-1; the D gene is possibly TRBD1 (5 bases). This CDR3 is built from 14 residues. The V end lost 6 bases, the J end lost 7 bases, and 20 bases lay between the germline ends. The germline CDR1 and CDR2 sequences are SQVTM and ANQGSEA. Here the CDR3 reads CSVAPGQVGNTQYF. The CDR3 DNA reads TGCAGCGTGGCCCCCGGACAAGTTGGGAATACGCAGTATTTT.

The chain carries TRBV11-2 and TRBJ1-5; no definite D call. The CDR3 loop spans 14 amino acids. V was pared by 1 base and J by 6 bases, with 10 bases between. CDR1 and CDR2 from the germline V gene are SGHAT and FQNNGV. CDR3 in DNA: TGTGCCAGCAGCTTAGCTGGAGGGCGTCAGCCCCAGCATTTT. Its translation is CASSLAGGRQPQHF.

The V and J genes are TRBV5-1 and TRBJ2-7, with 9 positions matching TRBD1. V was clipped by 1 base and J by 4 bases; unmatched bases: 3. The V gene's germline CDR1 is SGHRS and CDR2 YFSETQ. CDR3 length: 14 amino acids. CDR3 loop: CASSLRDREYEQYF. The DNA of the CDR3 is TGCGCCAGCAGCTTGAGGGACAGGGAATACGAGCAGTACTTC.

The rearrangement uses TRBV4-1 and TRBJ2-5; D is ambiguous. V gave up 0 bases and J gave up 5 bases, with 7 bases separating them. The CDR3 runs 13 residues. Germline CDR1 reads MGHRA; CDR2 reads YSYEKL. CDR3 protein: CASSQDPGETQYF. The CDR3 nucleotides read TGCGCCAGCAGCCAAGATCCCGGGGAGACCCAGTACTTC.

The genes are TRBV9 and TRBJ2-5; TRBD1 aligns across 7 bases. The germline gives CDR1 SGDLS, CDR2 YYNGEE. J lost 0 bases, V lost 0 bases, and 2 bases had no gene match. The CDR3 runs 15 residues. The CDR3 spells CASSVEGQYQETQYF. The CDR3, as DNA: TGTGCCAGCAGCGTAGAGGGACAGTACCAAGAGACCCAGTACTTC.

The rearrangement joins TRBV30 to TRBJ1-5; no firm D call. Germline V gives CDR1 GTSNPN, CDR2 SVGIG (reference sequence). With 0 bases removed from V and 3 bases from J, the gap between germline ends came to 12 bases. The CDR3 extends over 15 amino acids. The CDR3 region is CAWSVRGFSNQPQHF. CDR3 bases: TGTGCCTGGAGTGTTAGAGGGTTCTCCAATCAGCCCCAGCATTTT.

V and J are TRBV19 and TRBJ1-1; weak D call: TRBD1 (6 bases). Deletions cut 7 bases from V and 10 bases from J, with 13 bases between. Germline V CDR1 and CDR2: LNHDA, SQIVND (reference sequence). There are 11 residues in the CDR3. CDR3 sequence (DNA): TGTGCCAGTACCCTACAGGGCGGAGCTTTCTTT. This encodes CASTLQGGAFF.